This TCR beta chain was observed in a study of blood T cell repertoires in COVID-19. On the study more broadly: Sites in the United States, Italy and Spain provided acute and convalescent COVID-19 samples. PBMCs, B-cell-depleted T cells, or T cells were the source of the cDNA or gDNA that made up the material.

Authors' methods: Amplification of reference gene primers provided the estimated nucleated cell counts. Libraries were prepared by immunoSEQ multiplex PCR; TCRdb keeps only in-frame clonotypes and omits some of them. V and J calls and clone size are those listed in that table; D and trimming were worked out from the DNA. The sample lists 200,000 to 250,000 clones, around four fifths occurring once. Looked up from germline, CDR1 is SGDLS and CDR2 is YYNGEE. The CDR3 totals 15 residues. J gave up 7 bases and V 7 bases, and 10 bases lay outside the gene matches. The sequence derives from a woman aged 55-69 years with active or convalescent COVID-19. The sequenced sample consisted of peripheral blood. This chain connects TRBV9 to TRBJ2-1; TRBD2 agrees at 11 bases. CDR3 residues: CASGASSGRDNEQFF. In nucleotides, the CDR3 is TGTGCCAGCGGCGCAAGTAGCGGGAGGGATAATGAGCAGTTCTTC. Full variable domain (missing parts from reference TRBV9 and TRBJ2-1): DSGVTQTPKHLITATGQRVTLRCSPRSGDLSVYWYQQSLDQGLQFLIQYYNGEERAKGNILERFSAQQFPDLHSELNLSSLELGDSALYFCASGASSGRDNEQFFGPGTRLTVL.